The rows below give T cell receptor beta chains drawn from one sample of a study of blood T cell repertoires in COVID-19. The repertoire was sequenced with immunoSEQ multiplex PCR; TCRdb's copy has only in-frame clones and lacks some. The sample has fewer than 300,000 clones; about 88% are singletons. Sequencing used peripheral blood. The receptors shown here come from a man in his fifties or sixties who had recovered from COVID-19. The conserved cysteine and the conserved F or W are not part of the CDR3 here.

v_call,j_call,cdr3_aa
TRBV5-4,TRBJ1-6,ASRSPKQGPTSPLH
TRBV2,TRBJ1-2,ASRRGEGGYT
TRBV2,TRBJ1-5,ASSERLTNSYQPQH
TRBV5-1,TRBJ1-5,ASSSGDSTPNQPQH
TRBV6-5,TRBJ1-4,ASATGTFNEKLF
TRBV6-4,TRBJ1-1,ASSDVRGTEAF
TRBV9,TRBJ2-5,ASSVRDRAEETQY
TRBV5-1,TRBJ1-1,ASSGKQGPRGYEAF
TRBV5-1,TRBJ1-2,ASSLSRSEGYT
TRBV7-2,TRBJ2-2,ASSLDIGLSGELF
TRBV2,TRBJ2-3,ASKRDTDTQY
TRBV3-1/TRBV3-2,TRBJ1-6,ASSPPTGVLRSPLH
TRBV6-5,TRBJ1-1,ASSNRGNTEAF
TRBV3-1/TRBV3-2,TRBJ1-5,ASSWGQGNQPQH
TRBV24-1,TRBJ1-5,ATSDRGHQPQH
TRBV5-1,TRBJ1-1,ASSLGSLQRTEAF
TRBV11-3,TRBJ1-1,ASSASRGSNTEAF
TRBV5-4,TRBJ2-1,ASSPPGISSYNEQF
TRBV6-5,TRBJ2-7,ASWDRRAEQY
TRBV4-1,TRBJ2-2,ASSHRQGPPGELF
TRBV3-1/TRBV3-2,TRBJ2-7,ASSQGVAGPYEQY
TRBV14,TRBJ1-2,ASSQVRTGGAYGYT
TRBV5-4,TRBJ1-2,ASSLSSTANYGYT
TRBV14,TRBJ1-3,ASSQDRGDSQTRRNTIY
TRBV19,TRBJ2-5,ASSGQPTETQY
TRBV6-5,TRBJ2-7,ASILKTGPYEQY
TRBV6-7,TRBJ1-2,ASSPICRGHINYGYT
TRBV27,TRBJ1-2,ASRITGQNYGYT
TRBV3-1/TRBV3-2,TRBJ2-3,ASRKGGRGDTQY
TRBV12-3/TRBV12-4,TRBJ2-3,ASSPDRTDTQY
TRBV13,TRBJ1-6,ASSLAQGQYNSPLH